This T cell receptor (beta chain) was retrieved from a study of blood T cell repertoires in COVID-19. Overall study: Sites across the United States, Italy and Spain contributed samples from acute and convalescent COVID-19. The cDNA or gDNA used as material had been derived from T cells, B-cell-depleted T cells, or PBMCs.

Germline lookup yields CDR1 SGHAT and CDR2 FQDESV (reference sequence). With 5 bases removed from V and 0 bases from J, the gap between germline ends came to 13 bases. CDR3 length: 16 amino acids. This clone was seen a single time. Original processing notes: It was from reference gene primer amplification that nucleated cell counts were estimated. The repertoire was sequenced with immunoSEQ multiplex PCR; TCRdb's copy has only in-frame clones and lacks some. That table furnishes V, J and clone size, whereas the DNA furnished D and trimming. The sample lists 350,000 or so clones, roughly 85% seen once, with around 4.5% in the top ten. Participants were aged about 18 to 89 years, lived in about two dozen US areas, and enrolled virtually.

The V call is TRBV11-1, the J call TRBJ2-2; D may be TRBD1 (5 bases). The sequencing input was PBMCs or T cells enriched from blood (not recorded which). This clonotype originated in a woman between 40 and 55 years old with acute COVID-19. The CDR3 reads CASSRRGSSNTGELFF. CDR3 DNA: TGTGCCAGCAGCCGAAGGGGTTCCTCGAACACCGGGGAGCTGTTTTTT.